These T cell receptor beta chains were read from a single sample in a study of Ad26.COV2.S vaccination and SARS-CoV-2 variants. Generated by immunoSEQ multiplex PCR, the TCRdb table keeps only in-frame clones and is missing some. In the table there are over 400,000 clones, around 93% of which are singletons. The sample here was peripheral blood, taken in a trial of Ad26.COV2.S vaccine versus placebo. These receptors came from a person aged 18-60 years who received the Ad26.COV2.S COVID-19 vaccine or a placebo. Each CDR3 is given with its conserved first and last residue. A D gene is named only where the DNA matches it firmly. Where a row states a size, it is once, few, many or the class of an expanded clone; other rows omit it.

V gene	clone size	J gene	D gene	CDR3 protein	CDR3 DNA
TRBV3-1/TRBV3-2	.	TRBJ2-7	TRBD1	CASSIRDSPYEQYF	TGTGCCAGCAGCATCCGGGACAGCCCCTACGAGCAGTACTTC
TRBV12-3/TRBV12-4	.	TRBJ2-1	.	CASRDSSYNEQFF	TGTGCCAGCAGGGACAGCTCCTACAATGAGCAGTTCTTC
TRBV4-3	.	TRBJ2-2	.	CASSQEWEDSNTGELFF	TGCGCCAGCAGCCAAGAATGGGAGGACAGTAACACCGGGGAGCTGTTTTTT
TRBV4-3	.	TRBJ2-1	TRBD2	CASSQERLAVYNEQFF	TGCGCCAGCAGCCAAGAAAGGCTAGCGGTATACAATGAGCAGTTCTTC
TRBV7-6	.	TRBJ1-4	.	CASSVPPGELFF	TGTGCCAGCAGCGTTCCCCCAGGGGAACTGTTTTTT
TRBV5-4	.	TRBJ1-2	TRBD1	CASRRPGQTYGYTF	TGTGCCAGCAGGAGGCCGGGACAGACATATGGCTACACCTTC
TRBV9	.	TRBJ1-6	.	CASSVGDTGIFYSPLHF	TGTGCCAGCAGCGTGGGTGATACGGGGATATTTTATTCACCCCTCCACTTT
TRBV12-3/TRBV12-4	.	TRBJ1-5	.	CASSLEEHQPQHF	TGTGCCAGCAGTTTAGAGGAGCATCAGCCCCAGCATTTT
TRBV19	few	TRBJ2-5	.	CASSMPGAQSEETQYF	TGTGCCAGTAGTATGCCGGGGGCGCAGTCAGAAGAGACCCAGTACTTC
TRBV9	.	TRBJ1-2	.	CASSVLGGVPINGYTF	TGTGCCAGCAGCGTTTTAGGGGGGGTACCTATTAATGGCTACACCTTC
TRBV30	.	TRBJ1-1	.	CAWSPGGTEAFF	TGTGCCTGGAGTCCGGGGGGGACTGAAGCTTTCTTT
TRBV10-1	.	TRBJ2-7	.	CASSGGSEQYF	TGCGCCAGCAGTGGAGGGAGCGAGCAGTACTTC
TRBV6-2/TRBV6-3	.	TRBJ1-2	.	CASSPGTNYGYTF	TGTGCCAGCAGCCCCGGGACTAATTATGGCTACACCTTC
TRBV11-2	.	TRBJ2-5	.	CASSLGLVVGKGAQYF	TGTGCCAGCAGCTTAGGCCTAGTAGTGGGGAAGGGGGCCCAGTACTTC
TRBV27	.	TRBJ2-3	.	CASRSALVDTQYF	TGTGCCAGCAGGTCGGCATTGGTCGATACGCAGTATTTT
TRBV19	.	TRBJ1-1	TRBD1	CASSDRGRGTEAFF	TGTGCCAGTAGTGACAGGGGAAGGGGGACTGAAGCTTTCTTT
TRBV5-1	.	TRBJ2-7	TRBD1	CASSLLPGQGYEQYF	TGCGCCAGCAGCTTGTTACCGGGACAGGGTTACGAGCAGTACTTC
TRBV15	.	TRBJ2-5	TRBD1	CATSRRQGVRETQYF	TGTGCCACCAGCAGAAGACAGGGCGTGAGGGAGACCCAGTACTTC
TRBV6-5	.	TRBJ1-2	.	CASSFKLGGGYTF	TGTGCCAGCAGTTTCAAGCTAGGAGGTGGCTACACCTTC
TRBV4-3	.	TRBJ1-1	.	CASSFRGNTEAFF	TGCGCCAGCAGCTTCCGCGGTAACACTGAAGCTTTCTTT
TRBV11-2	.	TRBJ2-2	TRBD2	CASSMRTSLTGELFF	TGTGCCAGCAGCATGCGGACTAGCCTTACCGGGGAGCTGTTTTTT
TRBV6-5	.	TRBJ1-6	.	CASSLFGNNSPLHF	TGTGCCAGCAGTTTATTCGGGAATAATTCACCCCTCCACTTT